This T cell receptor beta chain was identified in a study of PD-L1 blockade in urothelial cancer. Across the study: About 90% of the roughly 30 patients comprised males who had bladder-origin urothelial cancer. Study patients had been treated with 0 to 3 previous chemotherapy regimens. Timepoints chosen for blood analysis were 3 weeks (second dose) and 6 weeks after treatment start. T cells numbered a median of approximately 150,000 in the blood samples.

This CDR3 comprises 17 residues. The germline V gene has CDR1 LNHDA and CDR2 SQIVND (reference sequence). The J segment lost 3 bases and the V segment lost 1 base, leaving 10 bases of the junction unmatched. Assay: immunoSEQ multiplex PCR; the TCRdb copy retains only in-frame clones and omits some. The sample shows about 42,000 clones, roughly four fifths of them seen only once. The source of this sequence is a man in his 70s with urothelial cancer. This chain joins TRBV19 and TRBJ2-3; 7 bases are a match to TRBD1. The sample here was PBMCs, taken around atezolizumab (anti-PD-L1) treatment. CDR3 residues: CASSIVRQGLGTDTQYF. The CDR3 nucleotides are TGTGCCAGTAGTATAGTCCGACAGGGCCTTGGAACAGATACGCAGTATTTT.